The entry below gives a single TCR beta chain sequence along with its context. The antigen remains unidentified. Unmatched junction bases numbered 6, after V lost 3 bases and J lost 3 bases. Germline CDR1 MNHNS, CDR2 SASEGT. This CDR3 has 17 amino acids. Amplification of TCR beta CDR3 regions used RNA transcripts. Investigators did first-round RT-PCR with HTBI primers, then second-round multiplex PCR. Each CDR3 protein gets one entry after TCRdb re-called the multiplex PCR reads with MiXCR. This sample has around 520,000 distinct CDR3 sequences, with under 45% found just once. These data originate in a study of Graves' ophthalmopathy and Graves' hyperthyroidism. The study, taken as a whole, reports: With over 85% sensitivity and about 83% specificity, a 13-signature model separated ophthalmopathy from stable hyperthyroidism.

Aged 18 to 65, hyperthyroidism patients had been newly diagnosed, with under 2 months' duration. V gene TRBV6-1 combines with J gene TRBJ1-5, with 12 bases identical to TRBD1. The source material was peripheral blood or thyroid tissue (not recorded which). This TCR came from an adult man with Graves' hyperthyroidism. The CDR3 DNA reads as TGTGCCAGCAGTGACAGGGACAGGGGGCCAGCCAATCAGCCCCAGCATTTT. Residues: CASSDRDRGPANQPQHF.